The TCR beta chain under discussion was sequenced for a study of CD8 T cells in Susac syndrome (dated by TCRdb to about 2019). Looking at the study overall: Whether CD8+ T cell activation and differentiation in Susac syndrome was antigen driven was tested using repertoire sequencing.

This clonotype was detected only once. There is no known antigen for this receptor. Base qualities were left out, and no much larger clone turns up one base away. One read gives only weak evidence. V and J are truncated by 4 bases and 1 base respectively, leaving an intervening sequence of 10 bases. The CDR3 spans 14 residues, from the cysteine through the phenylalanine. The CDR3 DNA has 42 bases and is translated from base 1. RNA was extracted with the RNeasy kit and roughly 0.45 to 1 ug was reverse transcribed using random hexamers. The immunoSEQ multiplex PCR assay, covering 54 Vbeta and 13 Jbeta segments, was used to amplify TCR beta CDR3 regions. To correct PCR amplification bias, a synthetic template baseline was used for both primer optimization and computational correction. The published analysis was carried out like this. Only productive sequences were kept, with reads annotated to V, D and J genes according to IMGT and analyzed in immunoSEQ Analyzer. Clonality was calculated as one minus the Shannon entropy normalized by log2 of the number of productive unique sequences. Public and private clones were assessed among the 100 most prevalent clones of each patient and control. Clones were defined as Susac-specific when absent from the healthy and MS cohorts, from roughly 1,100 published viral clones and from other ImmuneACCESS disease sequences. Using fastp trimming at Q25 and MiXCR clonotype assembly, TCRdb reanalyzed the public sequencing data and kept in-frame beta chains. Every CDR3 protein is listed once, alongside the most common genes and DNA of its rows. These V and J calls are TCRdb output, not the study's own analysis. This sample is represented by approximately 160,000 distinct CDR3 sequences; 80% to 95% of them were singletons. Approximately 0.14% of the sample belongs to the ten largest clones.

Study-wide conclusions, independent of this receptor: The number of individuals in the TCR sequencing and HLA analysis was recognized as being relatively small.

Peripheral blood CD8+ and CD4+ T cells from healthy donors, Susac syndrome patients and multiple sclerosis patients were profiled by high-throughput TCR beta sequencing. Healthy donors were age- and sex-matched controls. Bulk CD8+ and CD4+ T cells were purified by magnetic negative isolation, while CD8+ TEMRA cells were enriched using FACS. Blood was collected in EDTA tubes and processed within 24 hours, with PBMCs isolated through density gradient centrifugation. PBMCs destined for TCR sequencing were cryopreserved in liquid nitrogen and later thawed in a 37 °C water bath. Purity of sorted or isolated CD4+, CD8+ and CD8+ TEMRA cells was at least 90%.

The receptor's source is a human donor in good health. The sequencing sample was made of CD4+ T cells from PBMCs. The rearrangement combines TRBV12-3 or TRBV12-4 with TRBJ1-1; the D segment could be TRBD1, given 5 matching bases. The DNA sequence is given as TGTGCCAGCAGTTCAGGGAGGCGGAACACTGAAGCTTTCTTT. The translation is CASSSGRRNTEAFF.